The sample holds a few counts of the clone carrying this TCR beta chain. This specimen belongs to a study of blood T cell repertoires in COVID-19. Study-wide context: Sample material is recorded as cDNA or gDNA derived from T cells, B-cell-depleted T cells, or PBMCs.

Sequencing was performed with immunoSEQ multiplex PCR; in TCRdb, only in-frame clones are kept and a portion is missing. The sample has around 80,000 clones, approximately 80% seen once. Trimming stripped 1 base from V and 2 bases from J, with 9 bases between. Germline CDR1 reads LGHDT; CDR2 reads YNNKEL (reference sequence). The CDR3 has 15 amino acids. Material: peripheral blood. This chain uses TRBV3-1 (or the pseudogene TRBV3-2) with TRBJ1-3; a possible D gene is TRBD1 (5 bases). The sequence came from a man aged 80 or over with acute or convalescent COVID-19. The CDR3 loop reads CASSQVSGAGNTIYF. CDR3 nucleotide sequence: TGTGCCAGCAGCCAAGTTTCGGGGGCTGGAAACACCATATATTTT.